This T cell receptor (beta chain) was captured by sequencing in a study of Ad26.COV2.S vaccination and SARS-CoV-2 variants. Study overall: Intramuscularly, Ad26.COV2.S was given either once or twice, 56 days apart. Findings of the study overall: Breadth measured for non-spike TCRs was similar across vaccine and placebo recipients.

As to this clone: As yet, its antigen is unknown.

Sequencing used immunoSEQ multiplex PCR; TCRdb keeps in-frame clones, though not all of them. The table records about 350,000 clones, roughly 89% of them present only once. The treatment is: 15 to 20 received Ad26.COV2.S at low or high dose, single or two shots; 5 received placebo; per-sample allocation not given. After the first vaccine or placebo injection, samples were drawn on day 63. The receptor comes from a person between 18 and 65 years old who received the Ad26.COV2.S COVID-19 vaccine or a placebo. The material was peripheral blood, obtained in a trial of Ad26.COV2.S vaccine versus placebo.

CDR3 sequence (DNA): TGTGCCAGTAGTACTCGCGGACTAGCCAAAAACATTCAGTACTTC. Residues: CASSTRGLAKNIQYF. The chain carries TRBV19 and TRBJ2-4, with TRBD2 as a possible D gene (5 bases). Trimming removed 4 bases at V and 0 bases at J, with 10 bases between. The CDR3 runs 15 residues. Per germline, CDR1 LNHDA and CDR2 SQIVND (reference sequence).